The 25 T cell receptor beta chains presented below share a single source sample, sequenced in a study of blood T cell repertoires in COVID-19. This table comes from immunoSEQ multiplex PCR, and its TCRdb copy is limited to in-frame clones, with some not included. The repertoire holds 55,000 to 75,000 clones, 85% to 90% seen once, with 3.5% to 4% in the top ten. The sequencing input was peripheral blood. The receptors here all came from a human donor in a cohort sampled during active COVID-19.

This clone was recorded once. CDR3 loop: CASSGGTGNYGYTF. DNA for the CDR3: TGTGCCAGCAGCGGTGGCACGGGAAACTATGGCTACACCTTC. The chain joins TRBV9 to TRBJ1-2; D remains ambiguous. V dropped 3 bases and J dropped 2 bases, with 11 bases sitting between them. The CDR3 sequence is 14 residues long. Looked up from germline, CDR1 is SGDLS and CDR2 is YYNGEE.

The chain combines TRBV4-2 with TRBJ2-1, with a tentative D call TRBD2 (7 bases). V gave up 1 base and J gave up 7 bases, with 17 bases separating them. CDR1 is LGHNA and CDR2 is YNFKEQ in the germline V gene. The CDR3 has 16 amino acids. The CDR3 bases are TGTGCCAGCAGCCAAGTCGGGGGGCGGCCGGAAAATGAGCAGTTCTTC. Its translation: CASSQVGGRPENEQFF.

This clone was found a few times. The genes are TRBV11-2 and TRBJ1-3; the D is unclear. This CDR3 region has 15 residues. Germline V gene lookup returns CDR1 SGHAT and CDR2 FQNNGV. Trimming pared 0 bases from V and 3 bases from J, leaving 9 bases between. The CDR3 DNA reads as TGTGCCAGCAGCTTAGACCCCCTAGGTGGAAACACCATATATTTT. It codes for CASSLDPLGGNTIYF.

V usage is TRBV7-8 and J usage is TRBJ2-5, with D perhaps TRBD1 (6 bases). CDR3 length: 14 amino acids. The germline CDR1 and CDR2 sequences are SGHVS and FQNEAQ. The V gene lost 2 bases and the J gene lost 2 bases, with 9 bases spanning the gap. The CDR3 sequence is CASSLTGNQETQYF. The DNA of the CDR3 is TGTGCCAGCAGCTTAACAGGGAATCAAGAGACCCAGTACTTC. The entire variable domain, with the rest obtained from reference TRBV7-8 and TRBJ2-5, is as follows: GAGVSQSPRYKVAKRGQDVALRCDPISGHVSLFWYQQALGQGPEFLTYFQNEAQLDKSGLPSDRFFAERPEGSVSTLKIQRTQQEDSAVYLCASSLTGNQETQYFGPGTRLLVL.

This clone was picked up a small number of times. The chain links TRBV30 to TRBJ1-6, with 7 bases fitting TRBD1. V trimming: 4 bases; J trimming: 6 bases; junction bases outside the gene matches: 6. This CDR3 comprises 14 residues. Germline V lookup: CDR1 GTSNPN, CDR2 SVGIG (reference sequence). The CDR3 DNA follows: TGTGCCTGGACGGGACAGTCAGTTAATTCACCCCTCCACTTT. Its translation: CAWTGQSVNSPLHF.

This chain links TRBV30 with TRBJ1-2; possible D gene TRBD1, 5 bases. Germline lookup yields CDR1 GTSNPN and CDR2 SVGIG (reference sequence). The CDR3 sequence is 12 residues long. V was pared by 0 bases and J by 6 bases, with 8 bases between. The CDR3 protein is CAWSVWGDGYTF. Here the CDR3 DNA reads TGTGCCTGGAGTGTATGGGGGGATGGCTACACCTTC.

The chain combines TRBV14 with TRBJ1-1; weak D call: TRBD1 (5 bases). This CDR3 spans 17 amino acids. Germline V gives CDR1 SGHDN, CDR2 FVKESK. The V end lost 5 bases, the J end lost 2 bases, and 21 bases lay between the germline ends. The CDR3 DNA reads TGTGCCAGCAGCGCACAGGTCCTTTTGCCGACCAACACTGAAGCTTTCTTT. As protein: CASSAQVLLPTNTEAFF.

V usage is TRBV7-2 and J usage is TRBJ2-3, with no clear D. Trimming shortened V by 0 bases and J by 2 bases, and 6 bases separated the two germline ends. The CDR3 covers 14 residues. The germline V gene encodes CDR1 SGHTA and CDR2 FQGNSA. CDR3: CASSLARDTDTQYF. CDR3 nucleotide sequence: TGTGCCAGCAGCTTAGCGCGCGACACAGATACGCAGTATTTT. Full variable domain (missing parts from reference TRBV7-2 and TRBJ2-3): GAGVSQSPSNKVTEKGKDVELRCDPISGHTALYWYRQSLGQGLEFLIYFQGNSAPDKSGLPSDRFSAERTGGSVSTLTIQRTQQEDSAVYLCASSLARDTDTQYFGPGTRLTVL.

V and J are TRBV24-1 and TRBJ1-5; 9 nucleotides match TRBD1. With V trimmed by 10 bases and J by 1 base, 1 base remained unmatched. CDR3 length: 13 residues. Germline V gene sequence: CDR1 KGHDR, CDR2 SFDVKD. CDR3 coding DNA: TGTGCCACGGGACAGGGAAGCAATCAGCCCCAGCATTTT. This sequence encodes CATGQGSNQPQHF.

This chain uses TRBV3-1 (or the pseudogene TRBV3-2) with TRBJ2-1; TRBD2 matches at 7 bases. This CDR3 spans 16 amino acids. V gave up 0 bases and J gave up 9 bases; unmatched junction bases: 11. Germline CDR1 is LGHDT and CDR2 is YNNKEL (reference sequence). CDR3 DNA sequence: TGTGCCAGCAGCCAAGATCGCCCTAGCGGTATGGCTGAGCAGTTCTTC. Translated, it gives CASSQDRPSGMAEQFF.

This chain links TRBV11-2 with TRBJ2-7, with D possibly TRBD2 on 5 matching bases. V was trimmed by 5 bases and J by 6 bases, leaving 11 bases between them. Germline lookup yields CDR1 SGHAT and CDR2 FQNNGV. The CDR3 is 12 residues long. CDR3 sequence reads: CASSPDGGEQYF. The CDR3 DNA sequence: TGTGCCAGCAGCCCCGACGGAGGCGAGCAGTACTTC.

The V gene is TRBV5-5, the J gene TRBJ2-7, with 8 bases that match TRBD2. CDR1 and CDR2 from the germline V gene are SGHKS and YYEKEE (reference sequence). Trimming took 2 bases from V and 4 from J; bases not matched to a gene: 11. This CDR3 comprises 16 residues. The DNA of the CDR3 is TGTGCCAGCAGCTTCGCCCCAGCGGGAGTAGGGTACGAGCAGTACTTC. Translating gives CASSFAPAGVGYEQYF.

This sequence joins TRBV4-1 and TRBJ1-2, with a possible D match to TRBD1 (5 bases). V shed 9 bases and J shed 8 bases, with 25 bases lying between them. Germline CDR1 reads MGHRA; CDR2 reads YSYEKL. This CDR3 spans 15 amino acids. Here the CDR3 DNA reads TGCGCCAGTAGGAGCCCGGGGGTTAGGATGAGCGGCTACACCTTC. Translating gives CASRSPGVRMSGYTF.

V usage is TRBV28 and J usage is TRBJ2-7, with D hard to call. Between the trimmed V and J ends, which lost 8 bases and 0 bases, there was a span of 8 bases. The CDR3 is 12 amino acids. Germline loops: CDR1 MDHEN, CDR2 SYDVKM. CDR3 DNA: TGTGCCAGCGCTTCGGGCTCCTACGAGCAGTACTTC. Translation: CASASGSYEQYF.

This sequence joins TRBV19 and TRBJ1-1; 10 bases fit TRBD1. This CDR3 is built from 14 residues. CDR1 LNHDA and CDR2 SQIVND come from the germline V gene (reference sequence). Trimming at V came to 6 bases and at J to 5 bases, leaving 6 bases not matched to a gene. The CDR3 spells CASSFGQGVTEAFF. The DNA for the CDR3 is TGTGCCAGTAGCTTCGGACAGGGGGTTACTGAAGCTTTCTTT. The full variable domain, completed using reference TRBV19 and TRBJ1-1, is DGGITQSPKYLFRKEGQNVTLSCEQNLNHDAMYWYRQDPGQGLRLIYYSQIVNDFQKGDIAEGYSVSREKKESFPLTVTSAQKNPTAFYLCASSFGQGVTEAFFGQGTRLTVV.

This chain links TRBV5-1 with TRBJ2-5, with D possibly being TRBD2 (7 bases). The CDR3 consists of 13 residues. Germline V CDR1 and CDR2: SGHRS, YFSETQ. The V and J ends lost 2 bases and 13 bases respectively, with 18 bases between them. CDR3 nucleotides: TGCGCCAGCAGCTTCGAGGGGGGGCGCCTCCCGTACTTC. Amino acids: CASSFEGGRLPYF.

This clone has only one observation. The CDR3 does not close with the conserved phenylalanine or tryptophan, likely indicating a read error. The DNA is omitted, as the CDR3 cannot be located on it reliably, and the CDR3 follows TCRdb's listing. This chain connects TRBV28 to TRBJ2-6; no DNA check was done on the table's D call, TRBD2. Termini included, the CDR3 measures 17 amino acids. CDR1 is MDHEN and CDR2 is SYDVKM in the germline V gene. CDR3: CASNKRGARGEANVLIS.

This chain links TRBV5-4 with TRBJ1-4, with unresolved D. The germline CDR1 and CDR2 sequences are SGHNT and YYREEE (reference sequence). The CDR3 is 13 amino acids. Deletions cut 1 base from V and 3 bases from J, with 4 bases between. The CDR3 is CASSLTPNEKLFF. As DNA, the CDR3 is TGTGCCAGCAGCTTGACACCTAATGAAAAACTGTTTTTT. The full variable domain, with the rest looked up from reference TRBV5-4 and TRBJ1-4, is ETGVTQSPTHLIKTRGQQVTLRCSSQSGHNTVSWYQQALGQGPQFIFQYYREEENGRGNFPPRFSGLQFPNYSSELNVNALELDDSALYLCASSLTPNEKLFFGSGTQLSVL.

The J gene is TRBJ2-3, the V gene TRBV19, with TRBD1 as a possible D gene (5 bases). The germline CDR1 and CDR2 sequences are LNHDA and SQIVND (reference sequence). The CDR3 runs 14 residues. V lost 3 bases and J lost 6, with 13 bases in between. CDR3: CASSIGQGPDTQYF. The CDR3 coding sequence is TGTGCCAGTAGTATTGGTCAGGGCCCGGATACGCAGTATTTT.

The chain is built from TRBV7-9 and TRBJ1-5, with D possibly being TRBD1 (5 bases). Germline V CDR1 and CDR2: SEHNR, FQNEAQ (reference sequence). The CDR3 has 15 residues. Trimming took off 5 bases at V and 0 bases at J, with 11 bases between the two ends. The CDR3 protein is CASSLDRDSNQPQHF. CDR3 bases: TGTGCCAGCAGCCTAGACAGAGATAGCAATCAGCCCCAGCATTTT.

The chain couples TRBV3-1 (or the pseudogene TRBV3-2) to TRBJ1-5; no reliable D call. Germline V gives CDR1 LGHDT, CDR2 YNNKEL (reference sequence). The CDR3 is 16 amino acids. Trimming took off 0 bases at V and 4 bases at J, with 13 bases between the two ends. The CDR3 DNA follows: TGTGCCAGCAGCCAAGATGGGAGTCTGGGAAATCAGCCCCAGCATTTT. It specifies CASSQDGSLGNQPQHF.

This clone was picked up a small number of times. The V and J genes are TRBV7-9 and TRBJ1-2; no clear D. The CDR3 contains 12 residues. V dropped 5 bases and J dropped 7 bases, with 11 bases sitting between them. Germline V gene sequence: CDR1 SEHNR, CDR2 FQNEAQ (reference sequence). In DNA form, the CDR3 reads TGTGCCAGCAGCCTAGATGGTAGTGGCTACACCTTC. Amino acid sequence: CASSLDGSGYTF.

The rearrangement links TRBV24-1 to TRBJ2-3; 10 bases fit TRBD1. The CDR3 is made up of 17 amino acids. The V and J ends lost 1 base and 2 bases, in that order; junction bases with no gene match: 5. The germline CDR1 and CDR2 sequences are KGHDR and SFDVKD. The CDR3: CATSDFPGQGITDTQYF. As DNA, the CDR3 is TGTGCCACCAGTGATTTTCCGGGACAGGGGATCACAGATACGCAGTATTTT.

This chain uses TRBV19 with TRBJ2-1; possibly TRBD2 for D (6 bases). V lost 8 bases to trimming and J lost 7 bases, with 15 bases between them. Germline lookup yields CDR1 LNHDA and CDR2 SQIVND (reference sequence). The CDR3 covers 13 residues. CDR3 in amino acids: CASGERGWNEQFF. Here the CDR3 DNA reads TGTGCCAGTGGGGAACGGGGGTGGAATGAGCAGTTCTTC.

The gene calls are TRBV3-1 (or the pseudogene TRBV3-2) and TRBJ2-7, with 7 nucleotides matching TRBD2. The V gene end was trimmed by 0 bases and the J gene end by 3 bases; junction bases not matched to a gene: 8. The CDR3 covers 16 residues. Germline V gives CDR1 LGHDT, CDR2 YNNKEL (reference sequence). The DNA of the CDR3 is TGTGCCAGCAGCCAAGAAAGGGCTAGCGGAAACTACGAGCAGTACTTC. Translated: CASSQERASGNYEQYF.